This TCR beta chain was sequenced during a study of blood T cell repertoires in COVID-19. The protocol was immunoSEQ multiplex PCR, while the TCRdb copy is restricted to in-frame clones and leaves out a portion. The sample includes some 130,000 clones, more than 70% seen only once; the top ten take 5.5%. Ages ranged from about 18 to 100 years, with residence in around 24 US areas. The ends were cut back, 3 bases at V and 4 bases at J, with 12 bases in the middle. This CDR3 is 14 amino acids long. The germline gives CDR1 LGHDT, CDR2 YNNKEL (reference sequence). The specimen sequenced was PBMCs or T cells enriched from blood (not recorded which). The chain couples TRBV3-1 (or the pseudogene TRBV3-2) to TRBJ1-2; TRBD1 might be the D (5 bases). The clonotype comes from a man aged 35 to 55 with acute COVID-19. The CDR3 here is CASSQGLLVYGYTF. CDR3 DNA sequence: TGTGCCAGCAGCCAGGGACTTCTGGTCTATGGCTACACCTTC.